The sample holds many counts of the clone carrying this TCR beta chain. Its antigen is undetermined. TCRdb re-derived calls from the reads in MiXCR, one entry per CDR3 protein. This sample has 900,000 to 950,000 distinct CDR3 sequences, with about a third found just once. CDR1 is SGHVS and CDR2 is FQNEAQ in the germline V gene. There are 18 residues in the CDR3. Trimming pared 3 bases from V and 0 bases from J, leaving 15 bases between. The data were taken from a study of T cell repertoires in cytomegalovirus infection. Study findings and constraints: The ex vivo response was dominated by HLA-C-restricted CMV-specific TCR beta clonotypes.

The receptor was isolated from a human donor in good health (CMV status not recorded). Some clones in this sample may be carry-over from other donors' samples. The sequences come from cultured CD8+ T cells from PBMCs, collected from culture after CMV antigen stimulation. The chain combines TRBV7-8 with TRBJ1-6, with D possibly being TRBD1 (5 bases). The CDR3 DNA follows: TGTGCCAGCAGCTTCGAATCGGACGGGACCTCCTATAATTCACCCCTCCACTTT. This gives the protein CASSFESDGTSYNSPLHF.